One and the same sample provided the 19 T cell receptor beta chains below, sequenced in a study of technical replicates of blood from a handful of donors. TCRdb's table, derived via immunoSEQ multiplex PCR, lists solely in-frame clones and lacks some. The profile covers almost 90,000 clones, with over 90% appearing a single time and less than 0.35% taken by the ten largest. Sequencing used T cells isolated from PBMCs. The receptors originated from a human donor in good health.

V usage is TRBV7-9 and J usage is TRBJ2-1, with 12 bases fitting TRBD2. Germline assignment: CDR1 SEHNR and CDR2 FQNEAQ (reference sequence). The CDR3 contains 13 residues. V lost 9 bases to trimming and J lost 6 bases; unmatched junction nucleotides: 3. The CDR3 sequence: CASGLAGPNEQFF. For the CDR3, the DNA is TGTGCCAGTGGACTAGCGGGGCCCAATGAGCAGTTCTTC. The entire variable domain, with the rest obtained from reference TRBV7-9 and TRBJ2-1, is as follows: DTGVSQNPRHKITKRGQNVTFRCDPISEHNRLYWYRQTLGQGPEFLTYFQNEAQLEKSRLLSDRFSAERPKGSFSTLEIQRTEQGDSAMYLCASGLAGPNEQFFGPGTRLTVL.

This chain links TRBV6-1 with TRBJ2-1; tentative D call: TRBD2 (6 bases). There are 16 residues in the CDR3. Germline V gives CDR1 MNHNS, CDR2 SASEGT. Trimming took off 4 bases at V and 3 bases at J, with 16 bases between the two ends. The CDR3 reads CASSGPIFGSYNEQFF. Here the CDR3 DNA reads TGTGCCAGCAGTGGCCCCATTTTCGGGAGCTACAATGAGCAGTTCTTC.

The CDR3 protein is CASSLTSPGANVLTF. DNA of the CDR3: TGTGCCAGCAGCTTGACTAGCCCTGGGGCCAACGTCCTGACTTTC. The chain carries TRBV7-2 and TRBJ2-6, with TRBD2 matching 7 bases. The CDR3 is 15 residues long. V trimming: 3 bases; J trimming: 2 bases; junction bases outside the gene matches: 1. From germline, CDR1 is SGHTA and CDR2 FQGNSA.

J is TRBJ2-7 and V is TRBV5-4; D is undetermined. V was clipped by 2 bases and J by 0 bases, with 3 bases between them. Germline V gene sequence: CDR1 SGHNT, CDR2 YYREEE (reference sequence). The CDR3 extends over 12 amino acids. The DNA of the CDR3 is TGTGCCAGCAGCTTTTACTCCTACGAGCAGTACTTC. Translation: CASSFYSYEQYF.

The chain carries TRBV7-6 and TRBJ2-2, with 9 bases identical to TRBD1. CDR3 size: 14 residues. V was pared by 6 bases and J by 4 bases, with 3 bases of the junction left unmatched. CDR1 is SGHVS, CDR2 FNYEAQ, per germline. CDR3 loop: CASSLTGGTGELFF. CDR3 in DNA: TGTGCCAGCAGTTTGACAGGGGGCACCGGGGAGCTGTTTTTT.

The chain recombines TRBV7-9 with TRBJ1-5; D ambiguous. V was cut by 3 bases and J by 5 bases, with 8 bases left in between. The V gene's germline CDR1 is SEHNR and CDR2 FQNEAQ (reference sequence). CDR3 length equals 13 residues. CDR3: CASSLDYHQPQHF. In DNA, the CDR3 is TGTGCCAGCAGCTTGGACTACCATCAGCCCCAGCATTTT.

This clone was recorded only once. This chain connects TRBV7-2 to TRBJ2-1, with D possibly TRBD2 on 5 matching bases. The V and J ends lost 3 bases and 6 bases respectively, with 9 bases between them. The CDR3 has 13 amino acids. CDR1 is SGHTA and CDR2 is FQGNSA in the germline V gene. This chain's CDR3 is CASSLAGFNEQFF. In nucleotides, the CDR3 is TGTGCCAGCAGCTTGGCGGGCTTCAATGAGCAGTTCTTC.

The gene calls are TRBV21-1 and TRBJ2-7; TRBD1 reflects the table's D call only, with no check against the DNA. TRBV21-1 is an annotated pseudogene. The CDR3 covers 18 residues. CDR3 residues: CASSTKGGGQAINYEQYF. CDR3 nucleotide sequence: TGTGCCAGCAGCACTAAAGGGGGCGGACAGGCCATAAACTACGAGCAGTACTTC.

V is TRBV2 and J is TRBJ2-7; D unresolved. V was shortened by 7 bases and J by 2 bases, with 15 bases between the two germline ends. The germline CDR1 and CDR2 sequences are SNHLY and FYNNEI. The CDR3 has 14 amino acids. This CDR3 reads CASTLTSSPYEQYF. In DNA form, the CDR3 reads TGTGCCAGCACATTGACATCATCACCCTACGAGCAGTACTTC. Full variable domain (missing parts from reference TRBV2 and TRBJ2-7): EPEVTQTPSHQVTQMGQEVILRCVPISNHLYFYWYRQILGQKVEFLVSFYNNEISEKSEIFDDQFSVERPDGSNFTLKIRSTKLEDSAMYFCASTLTSSPYEQYFGPGTRLTVT.

CDR3: CASSLGLQGLTGELFF. DNA for the CDR3: TGTGCCAGCAGCTTAGGTTTACAGGGTTTAACCGGGGAGCTGTTTTTT. The rearrangement uses TRBV7-6 and TRBJ2-2, with D tentatively TRBD1 (6 bases). Per germline, CDR1 SGHVS and CDR2 FNYEAQ. CDR3 size: 16 residues. Trimming left V 1 base short and J 5 bases short, with 14 bases between.

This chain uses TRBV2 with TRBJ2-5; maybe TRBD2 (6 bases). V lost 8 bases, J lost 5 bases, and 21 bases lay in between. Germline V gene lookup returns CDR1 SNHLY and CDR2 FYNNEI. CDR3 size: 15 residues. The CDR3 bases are TGTGCCAGCGGCGGGACCGACAACCCTCGGGAGACCCAGTACTTC. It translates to CASGGTDNPRETQYF.

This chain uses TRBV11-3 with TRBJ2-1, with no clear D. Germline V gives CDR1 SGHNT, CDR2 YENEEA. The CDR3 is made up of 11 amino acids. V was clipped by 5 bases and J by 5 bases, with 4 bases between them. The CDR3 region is CASSRNNEQFF. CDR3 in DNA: TGTGCCAGCAGCCGTAACAATGAGCAGTTCTTC.

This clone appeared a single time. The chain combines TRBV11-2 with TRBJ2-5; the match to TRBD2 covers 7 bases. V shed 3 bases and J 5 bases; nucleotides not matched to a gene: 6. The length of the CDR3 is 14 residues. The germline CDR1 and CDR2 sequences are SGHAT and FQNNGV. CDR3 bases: TGTGCCAGCAGCTTTTCCGGGAGGATGGAGACCCAGTACTTC. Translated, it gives CASSFSGRMETQYF.

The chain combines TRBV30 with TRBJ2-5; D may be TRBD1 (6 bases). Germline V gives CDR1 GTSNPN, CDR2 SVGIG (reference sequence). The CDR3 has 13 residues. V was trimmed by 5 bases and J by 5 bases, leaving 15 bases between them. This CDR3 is CAWAKTGWETQYF. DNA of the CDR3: TGTGCCTGGGCAAAGACAGGCTGGGAGACCCAGTACTTC.

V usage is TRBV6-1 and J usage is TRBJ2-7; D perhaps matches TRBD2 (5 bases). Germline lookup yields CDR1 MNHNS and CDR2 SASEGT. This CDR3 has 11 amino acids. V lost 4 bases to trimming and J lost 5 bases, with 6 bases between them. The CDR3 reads CASSAGDEQYF. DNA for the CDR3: TGTGCCAGCAGTGCCGGGGACGAGCAGTACTTC.

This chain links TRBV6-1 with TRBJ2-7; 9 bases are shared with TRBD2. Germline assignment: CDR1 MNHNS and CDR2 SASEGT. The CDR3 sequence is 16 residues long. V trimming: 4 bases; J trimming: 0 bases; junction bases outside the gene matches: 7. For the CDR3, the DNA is TGTGCCAGCAGTGCCCAACTAGCGGGTTTCTCCTACGAGCAGTACTTC. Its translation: CASSAQLAGFSYEQYF.

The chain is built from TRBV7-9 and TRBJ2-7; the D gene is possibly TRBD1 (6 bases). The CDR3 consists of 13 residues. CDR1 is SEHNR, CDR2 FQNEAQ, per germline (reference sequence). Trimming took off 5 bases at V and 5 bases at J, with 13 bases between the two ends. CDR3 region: CASSPGEQHEQYF. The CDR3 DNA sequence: TGTGCCAGCAGCCCAGGGGAGCAACACGAGCAGTACTTC.

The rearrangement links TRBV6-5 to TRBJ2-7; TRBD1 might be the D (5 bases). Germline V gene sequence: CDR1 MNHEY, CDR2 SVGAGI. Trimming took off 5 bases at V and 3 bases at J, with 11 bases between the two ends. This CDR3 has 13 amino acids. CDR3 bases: TGTGCCAGCAGTCCCTTCAGGGTCTACGAGCAGTACTTC. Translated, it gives CASSPFRVYEQYF.

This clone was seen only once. CDR3 in DNA: TGTGCCACCAGCAGAGATGCCGGCAATGAGCAGTTCTTC. Its translation: CATSRDAGNEQFF. This sequence joins TRBV15 and TRBJ2-1; the D is unclear. Deletions cut 0 bases from V and 6 bases from J, with 6 bases between. This CDR3 is 13 amino acids long. Germline lookup yields CDR1 LNHNV and CDR2 YYDKDF (reference sequence). Looking up the rest from reference TRBV15 and TRBJ2-1 gives the full variable domain: DAMVIQNPRYQVTQFGKPVTLSCSQTLNHNVMYWYQQKSSQAPKLLFHYYDKDFNNEADTPDNFQSRRPNTSFCFLDIRSPGLGDTAMYLCATSRDAGNEQFFGPGTRLTVL.